Each of the 25 T cell receptor beta chains below was sequenced from the same sample in a study of neurological immune-mediated disorders. Each CDR3 protein gets one entry after TCRdb re-called the 5' RACE reads with MiXCR. The repertoire includes fewer than 90,000 distinct CDR3 sequences, around a tenth of them detected once, and 1.8% sits in the top ten. Sequenced sample: PBMCs. These receptors came from a man aged 35-49 years in good health.

This chain links TRBV10-3 with TRBJ1-1; D unresolved. The CDR3 is made up of 13 amino acids. The germline gives CDR1 ENHRY, CDR2 SYGVKD. Here the CDR3 DNA reads TGTAACATCTGGGGTGGCGCCGGCACTGAAGCTTTCTTT. Translation: CNIWGGAGTEAFF.

This clonotype has at least ten counts. V is TRBV28 and J is TRBJ2-3; TRBD2 is a possible D gene (6 bases). This CDR3 is built from 15 residues. The germline V gene has CDR1 MDHEN and CDR2 SYDVKM. V was shortened by 3 bases and J by 2 bases, with 12 bases between the two germline ends. The CDR3 here is CASSFRMRDTDTQYF. The CDR3 nucleotides read TGTGCCAGCAGTTTCAGGATGCGGGACACAGATACGCAGTATTTT.

This clonotype was seen many times. This sequence joins TRBV7-2 and TRBJ2-5; the D gene could be TRBD1 or TRBD2 (6 bases each). This CDR3 region has 15 residues. Germline values: CDR1 SGHTA, CDR2 FQGNSA. Deletions cut 6 bases from V and 2 bases from J, with 16 bases between. The CDR3 sequence: CASSPLGGPQETQYF. The CDR3 nucleotides are TGTGCCAGCAGTCCCCTAGGGGGGCCGCAAGAGACCCAGTACTTC.

This clonotype showed up many times. The chain combines TRBV7-2 with TRBJ1-2, with D perhaps matching TRBD1 (5 bases). The ends were cut back, 3 bases at V and 1 base at J, with 12 bases in the middle. Germline CDR1 and CDR2: SGHTA and FQGNSA. The CDR3 length is 15 residues. The CDR3 DNA reads as TGTGCCAGCAGCTTGGCAGGGACCAATAACTATGGCTACACCTTC. It codes for CASSLAGTNNYGYTF.

Many counts were recorded for this clonotype. The chain combines TRBV9 with TRBJ2-1, with D possibly matching TRBD2 (5 bases). The CDR3 length is 16 residues. V lost 0 bases, J lost 3 bases, and 13 bases lay in between. Germline V gene sequence: CDR1 SGDLS, CDR2 YYNGEE. The CDR3 loop reads CASSVEQAALYNEQFF. CDR3 sequence (DNA): TGTGCCAGCAGCGTAGAGCAAGCGGCACTCTACAATGAGCAGTTCTTC.

The rearrangement links TRBV27 to TRBJ2-5; TRBD1 is a possible D gene (6 bases). The CDR3 is 14 residues long. The germline V and J ends were trimmed by 6 bases and 4 bases, with 15 bases remaining between them. Germline values: CDR1 MNHEY, CDR2 SMNVEV (reference sequence). The CDR3 region is CASSLGIRGETQYF. CDR3 sequence (DNA): TGTGCCAGCAGCCTTGGGATCAGGGGAGAGACCCAGTACTTC.

V usage is TRBV6-6 and J usage is TRBJ2-5; D may correspond to TRBD1 or TRBD2 (5 bases each). The CDR3 totals 13 residues. Looked up from germline, CDR1 is MNHNY and CDR2 is SVGAGI (reference sequence). V lost 6 bases, J lost 7 bases, and 15 bases lay in between. In DNA form, the CDR3 reads TGTGCCAGCAGCCGGGACGGCGGCGGGACCCAGTACTTC. Amino acid sequence: CASSRDGGGTQYF.

This clonotype has a count of ten or more. The chain links TRBV7-2 to TRBJ2-7, with 11 bases matching TRBD2. The length of the CDR3 is 14 residues. Germline CDR1 and CDR2: SGHTA and FQGNSA. V lost 4 bases, J lost 3 bases, and 2 bases stayed unmatched. In nucleotides, the CDR3 is TGTGCCAGCAGCTCTAGCGGGGGGTACTACGAGCAGTACTTC. Translating gives CASSSSGGYYEQYF. Variable domain in full (rest from reference TRBV7-2 and TRBJ2-7): GAGVSQSPSNKVTEKGKDVELRCDPISGHTALYWYRQSLGQGLEFLIYFQGNSAPDKSGLPSDRFSAERTGGSVSTLTIQRTQQEDSAVYLCASSSSGGYYEQYFGPGTRLTVT.

This clonotype was observed many times. This sequence joins TRBV6-5 and TRBJ1-2; the D gene is possibly TRBD1 (5 bases). CDR3 size: 11 residues. The V gene lost 8 bases and the J gene lost 5 bases, with 9 bases spanning the gap. Germline CDR1 MNHEY, CDR2 SVGAGI. CDR3 loop: CASLSGYGYTF. The DNA for the CDR3 is TGTGCCAGCCTATCAGGGTATGGCTACACCTTC.

This clonotype was counted many times. The J gene is TRBJ2-7, the V gene TRBV5-1, with 8 bases lining up with TRBD1. V shed 5 bases, J shed 3 bases, and the junction held 7 bases outside the gene matches. The length of the CDR3 is 14 residues. Germline loops: CDR1 SGHRS, CDR2 YFSETQ. The CDR3 nucleotides are TGCGCCAGCAGTAACCGACAGGGGAGCTACGAGCAGTACTTC. It specifies CASSNRQGSYEQYF.

The J gene is TRBJ1-1, the V gene TRBV29-1; a weak D match, TRBD1 (5 bases). V lost 3 bases to trimming and J lost 1 base, with 12 bases between them. The germline V gene has CDR1 SQVTM and CDR2 ANQGSEA. The CDR3 has 14 amino acids. For the CDR3, the DNA is TGCAGCGTTGATCCCTCGGACAAGAACACTGAAGCTTTCTTT. It translates to CSVDPSDKNTEAFF.

This clonotype came up many times. CDR3 sequence reads: CASSSGRTYEQYF. The CDR3 region has the DNA TGTGCCAGCAGCTCCGGGCGGACTTACGAGCAGTACTTC. The chain links TRBV7-9 to TRBJ2-7; TRBD2 might be the D (5 bases). The CDR3 has 13 residues. Per the germline V gene, CDR1 is SEHNR and CDR2 is FQNEAQ (reference sequence). The V end was cut by 4 bases, the J end by 4 bases, with 11 bases between.

This clonotype was detected ten times or more. V and J are TRBV5-1 and TRBJ1-1, with 8 bases identical to TRBD1. With 2 bases clipped from V and 5 bases from J, the junction kept 8 bases outside the gene matches. CDR3 length equals 15 residues. Germline V lookup: CDR1 SGHRS, CDR2 YFSETQ. The CDR3 DNA follows: TGCGCCAGCAGCTTACTCCGGGACAGGAAGACTGAAGCTTTCTTT. Protein sequence: CASSLLRDRKTEAFF.

This clonotype was recorded many times. The chain carries TRBV5-1 and TRBJ2-7; 14 bases align to TRBD2. The V gene's germline CDR1 is SGHRS and CDR2 YFSETQ. V lost 2 bases, J lost 2 bases, and 12 bases stayed unmatched. The CDR3 runs 19 residues. CDR3 sequence reads: CASSFRQPWGLAGAYEQYF. DNA of the CDR3: TGCGCCAGCAGCTTCCGACAGCCCTGGGGACTAGCGGGAGCCTACGAGCAGTACTTC.

The J gene is TRBJ1-4, the V gene TRBV6-6, with no clear D. Germline V gene data show CDR1 as MNHNY and CDR2 as SVGAGI (reference sequence). There are 15 residues in the CDR3. V gave up 2 bases and J gave up 5 bases, with 12 bases separating them. The CDR3 DNA follows: TGTGCCAGCAGTTACAAGGCACGACCCAATGAAAAACTGTTTTTT. This gives the protein CASSYKARPNEKLFF.

This clonotype was counted at least ten times. The chain carries TRBV20-1 and TRBJ1-3; D unresolved. The CDR3 contains 14 residues. Germline assignment: CDR1 DFQATT and CDR2 SNEGSKA (reference sequence). V shed 2 bases and J shed 4 bases, with 12 bases lying between them. The CDR3 coding sequence is TGCAGTGCTAGAAAGGTGGCTTTAGGAAACACCATATATTTT. It is translated as CSARKVALGNTIYF.

This clonotype was counted ten times or more. The J gene is TRBJ2-7, the V gene TRBV12-3 or TRBV12-4; the D gene is possibly TRBD1 (5 bases). V gave up 3 bases and J gave up 3 bases, with 12 bases separating them. The CDR3 loop spans 14 amino acids. CDR3 bases: TGTGCCAGCAGTTTGCTGGGGCCCGGCTACGAGCAGTACTTC. This codes for CASSLLGPGYEQYF.

The table lists this clonotype with many counts. The chain links TRBV11-2 to TRBJ2-1, with 7 bases aligning to TRBD2. Looked up from germline, CDR1 is SGHAT and CDR2 is FQNNGV. The CDR3 totals 15 residues. V lost 6 bases to trimming and J lost 8 bases; unmatched junction nucleotides: 13. In nucleotides, the CDR3 is TGTGCCAGCAGGGGGGGGTTTCGGGAGAGGGATGAGCAGTTCTTC. Its protein is CASRGGFRERDEQFF.

This clonotype was counted between two and nine times. The V gene is TRBV7-9, the J gene TRBJ2-5, with 11 bases fitting TRBD1. The germline V gene encodes CDR1 SEHNR and CDR2 FQNEAQ (reference sequence). V shed 5 bases, J shed 1 base, and the junction held 6 bases outside the gene matches. CDR3 length equals 16 residues. The CDR3 loop reads CASSPWTGGLQETQYF. In DNA form, the CDR3 reads TGTGCCAGCAGCCCTTGGACAGGGGGCCTCCAAGAGACCCAGTACTTC.

This clonotype was counted ten times or more. This chain joins TRBV27 and TRBJ1-6; D perhaps matches TRBD1 (6 bases). CDR1 is MNHEY and CDR2 is SMNVEV in the germline V gene (reference sequence). V was pared by 8 bases and J by 8 bases, with 13 bases between. The CDR3 totals 13 residues. In DNA, the CDR3 is TGTGCCAGCGGCAGGGGTCGGGATTCACCCCTCCACTTT. It is translated as CASGRGRDSPLHF.

Ten or more counts support this clonotype. This chain links TRBV28 with TRBJ2-1; possibly TRBD2 for D (5 bases). Per germline, CDR1 MDHEN and CDR2 SYDVKM. This CDR3 region has 14 residues. Trimming removed 5 bases from V and 5 bases from J, with 13 bases in between. The CDR3 loop is CASSQDFADNEQFF. The CDR3 nucleotides read TGTGCCAGCAGTCAGGACTTCGCAGACAATGAGCAGTTCTTC.

This clonotype has at least ten counts. A much larger clone lies a single base off, so this may be a read error. The chain combines TRBV7-2 with TRBJ2-3; tentatively, D is TRBD2 (5 bases). CDR3 size: 15 residues. CDR1 SGHTA and CDR2 FQGNSA come from the germline V gene. The V and J ends lost 3 bases and 5 bases respectively, with 15 bases between them. CDR3 sequence (DNA): TGTGCCAGCAGCTTCGAGGAGGCGTTCATAGATACGCAGTATTTT. Its protein product is CASSFEEAFIDTQYF.

The chain is built from TRBV2 and TRBJ2-3; D is unclear. Germline CDR1 reads SNHLY; CDR2 reads FYNNEI. Trimming took 1 base from V and 1 from J, leaving 12 bases between them. The CDR3 contains 16 residues. CDR3 sequence reads: CASSEERVRGTDTQYF. Written as DNA, the CDR3 is TGTGCCAGCAGTGAAGAGAGAGTCCGGGGCACAGATACGCAGTATTTT.

Many counts were recorded for this clonotype. V usage is TRBV27 and J usage is TRBJ2-2; D uncertain. This CDR3 region has 12 residues. CDR1 MNHEY and CDR2 SMNVEV come from the germline V gene (reference sequence). V lost 6 bases and J 0 bases, leaving 2 bases between the germline ends. CDR3 in amino acids: CASRTNTGELFF. The CDR3 DNA reads as TGTGCCAGCAGGACGAACACCGGGGAGCTGTTTTTT.

This clonotype was seen at least ten times. This rearrangement joins TRBV5-1 to TRBJ2-1; 7 nucleotides match TRBD1. This CDR3 contains 16 residues. V dropped 2 bases and J dropped 0; count of bases not matched to a gene: 5. The germline V gene has CDR1 SGHRS and CDR2 YFSETQ. The CDR3 sequence: CASSLFSGGSYNEQFF. The DNA for the CDR3 is TGCGCCAGCAGCTTATTTTCAGGGGGCTCCTACAATGAGCAGTTCTTC.